This T cell receptor beta chain was captured in a study of cytomegalovirus exposure and HLA in healthy donors. Study as a whole: Early released data had about 85 million unique TCRs, all coming from HLA-typed donors. General observations from the study: In a later analysis, several top co-occurrence clusters appeared linked to parvovirus B19, influenza, CMV and Epstein-Barr virus. Earlier findings revealed that most TCR beta V segments proved productive either about 87% or about 30% of the time.

In the PCR, 60 Vbeta and 13 Jbeta primers were used. TCRdb's table, derived via immunoSEQ multiplex PCR, lists solely in-frame clones and lacks some. The table gives under 150,000 clones; the top ten clones make up roughly 2% of it. Germline CDR1 reads MDHEN; CDR2 reads SYDVKM. Trimming removed 1 base from V and 0 bases from J; junction bases left unmatched: 2. The CDR3 length is 15 residues. About this clone: Antigen specificity is unknown.

The TCR sequence derives from a woman between 55 and 75 years old in good health and CMV-seronegative. The sequenced sample consisted of PBMCs. The rearrangement links TRBV28 to TRBJ2-5; TRBD2 agrees at 7 bases. This chain's CDR3 is CASSLYAGDQETQYF. In DNA, the CDR3 is TGTGCCAGCAGTTTATACGCGGGAGACCAAGAGACCCAGTACTTC.